The 9 T cell receptor beta chains below were found in one sample sequenced in a study of T cell responses to AZD1222 COVID-19 vaccine. The assay was immunoSEQ multiplex PCR, and TCRdb's table has in-frame clones only and misses some. The sample has some 130,000 clones; roughly 90% are singletons. Sample: peripheral blood, taken on day 0 of AZD1222 vaccination. Receptors were obtained from an adult in good health.

This rearrangement joins TRBV5-8 to TRBJ2-7; 7 positions match TRBD1. J gave up 3 bases and V 2 bases, and 2 bases lay outside the gene matches. CDR1 and CDR2 (germline): SGHTS, YDEGEE. The CDR3 consists of 13 residues. For the CDR3, the DNA is TGTGCCAGCAGCTTCAGGACAGGCTACGAGCAGTACTTC. Its protein is CASSFRTGYEQYF.

The J gene is TRBJ1-1, the V gene TRBV19; D is possibly TRBD1 (5 bases). Germline V CDR1 and CDR2: LNHDA, SQIVND (reference sequence). Deletions cut 5 bases from V and 0 bases from J, with 10 bases between. The CDR3 runs 14 residues. CDR3 sequence reads: CASSYKGLNTEAFF. The CDR3 DNA follows: TGTGCCAGTAGTTATAAGGGACTGAACACTGAAGCTTTCTTT.

The chain employs TRBV2 and TRBJ1-1; 7 bases are shared with TRBD1. This CDR3 spans 15 amino acids. Losses at the gene ends were 6 bases for V and 1 base for J; bases not matched to a gene: 8. Looked up from germline, CDR1 is SNHLY and CDR2 is FYNNEI. The CDR3: CASSLRTGQNTEAFF. The CDR3, as DNA: TGTGCCAGCAGCTTACGGACAGGCCAGAACACTGAAGCTTTCTTT. Looking up the rest from reference TRBV2 and TRBJ1-1 gives the full variable domain: EPEVTQTPSHQVTQMGQEVILRCVPISNHLYFYWYRQILGQKVEFLVSFYNNEISEKSEIFDDQFSVERPDGSNFTLKIRSTKLEDSAMYFCASSLRTGQNTEAFFGQGTRLTVV.

The gene calls are TRBV5-5 and TRBJ1-1; unclear D gene. The CDR3 spans 15 residues. Germline V CDR1 and CDR2: SGHKS, YYEKEE (reference sequence). V was shortened by 0 bases and J by 4 bases, with 13 bases between the two germline ends. The CDR3 sequence is CASSLEAGISTEAFF. The CDR3 region has the DNA TGTGCCAGCAGCTTGGAAGCCGGGATCAGCACTGAAGCTTTCTTT. Together with reference TRBV5-5 and TRBJ1-1, the CDR3 gives the full variable domain: DAGVTQSPTHLIKTRGQQVTLRCSPISGHKSVSWYQQVLGQGPQFIFQYYEKEERGRGNFPDRFSARQFPNYSSELNVNALLLGDSALYLCASSLEAGISTEAFFGQGTRLTVV.

The J gene is TRBJ1-5, the V gene TRBV6-2 or TRBV6-3; TRBD1 agrees at 10 bases. Germline CDR1 is MNHEY and CDR2 is SVGEGT. There are 18 residues in the CDR3. V lost 3 bases and J lost 1; bases outside the gene matches: 9. The CDR3 DNA reads TGTGCCAGCAGTTATTTGGGGGGACAGGGGATGAGCAATCAGCCCCAGCATTTT. Protein product: CASSYLGGQGMSNQPQHF.

This clone was seen just once. This CDR3 reads CASSLWAGLTNSPLHF. The CDR3 DNA is TGTGCCAGCAGCTTATGGGCGGGCCTCACCAATTCACCCCTCCACTTT. The rearrangement joins TRBV7-9 to TRBJ1-6, with D hard to call. In germline, CDR1 is SEHNR, CDR2 FQNEAQ (reference sequence). This CDR3 contains 16 residues. V was cut by 2 bases and J by 7 bases, with 15 bases left in between.

This clone appeared a single time. This rearrangement joins TRBV5-6 to TRBJ1-4; tentatively, D is TRBD1 (5 bases). This CDR3 contains 16 residues. Between the trimmed V and J ends, which lost 2 bases and 0 bases, there was a span of 11 bases. CDR1 and CDR2 from the germline V gene are SGHDT and YYEEEE. The CDR3 spells CASSFETGATNEKLFF. The CDR3 DNA reads as TGTGCCAGCAGCTTTGAAACGGGGGCAACTAATGAAAAACTGTTTTTT.

The chain employs TRBV19 and TRBJ2-3; D remains unclear. The CDR3 runs to 15 residues. Germline CDR1 is LNHDA and CDR2 is SQIVND (reference sequence). V shed 7 bases and J shed 2 bases, with 16 bases lying between them. The CDR3, as DNA: TGTGCCAGTAATCCTGGCGGTCGACCCACAGATACGCAGTATTTT. Amino acid sequence: CASNPGGRPTDTQYF. The whole variable domain, filled in from reference TRBV19 and TRBJ2-3, reads DGGITQSPKYLFRKEGQNVTLSCEQNLNHDAMYWYRQDPGQGLRLIYYSQIVNDFQKGDIAEGYSVSREKKESFPLTVTSAQKNPTAFYLCASNPGGRPTDTQYFGPGTRLTVL.

This clone has just one count. The chain carries TRBV7-8 and TRBJ2-2; 7 bases align to TRBD1. Trimming removed 5 bases from V and 6 bases from J; junction bases left unmatched: 9. Germline loops: CDR1 SGHVS, CDR2 FQNEAQ. The CDR3 spans 15 residues. In DNA, the CDR3 is TGTGCCAGCAGCAACCGGGACAGAGCATCCGGGGAGCTGTTTTTT. Residues: CASSNRDRASGELFF. The full variable domain, rest sourced from reference TRBV7-8 and TRBJ2-2, is GAGVSQSPRYKVAKRGQDVALRCDPISGHVSLFWYQQALGQGPEFLTYFQNEAQLDKSGLPSDRFFAERPEGSVSTLKIQRTQQEDSAVYLCASSNRDRASGELFFGEGSRLTVL.